This T cell receptor beta chain was profiled in a study of identical twins. The CDR3 runs 12 residues. Germline assignment: CDR1 SGDLS and CDR2 YYNGEE. Deletions cut 3 bases from V and 4 bases from J, with 4 bases between. TCRdb used MiXCR to reprocess the 5' RACE reads, holding one entry per CDR3 protein. The table includes hundreds of thousands of distinct CDR3 sequences, about 20% detected once. Everyone who donated was a healthy Caucasian. These data also formed part of another study, on T cells expressing NK-cell markers. In that study: With an anti-gamma-delta TCR antibody, sorting in several experiments was kept to alpha-beta TCR T cells. Roughly 6 donors showed dominant NKG2C+ clonotypes comprising about 1.0-7.0% of their CD8+ T cells. One observes that, in a few donors, these clonotypes were also the leading ones within the CD3+CD56-NKG2C+ fraction.

This TCR came from a woman aged 18 to 35 in good health. Sample: PBMCs. The rearrangement uses TRBV9 and TRBJ2-2; D is unresolved. CDR3 coding DNA: TGTGCCAGCAGCGCAATCACCGGGGAGCTGTTTTTT. Translated, it gives CASSAITGELFF.